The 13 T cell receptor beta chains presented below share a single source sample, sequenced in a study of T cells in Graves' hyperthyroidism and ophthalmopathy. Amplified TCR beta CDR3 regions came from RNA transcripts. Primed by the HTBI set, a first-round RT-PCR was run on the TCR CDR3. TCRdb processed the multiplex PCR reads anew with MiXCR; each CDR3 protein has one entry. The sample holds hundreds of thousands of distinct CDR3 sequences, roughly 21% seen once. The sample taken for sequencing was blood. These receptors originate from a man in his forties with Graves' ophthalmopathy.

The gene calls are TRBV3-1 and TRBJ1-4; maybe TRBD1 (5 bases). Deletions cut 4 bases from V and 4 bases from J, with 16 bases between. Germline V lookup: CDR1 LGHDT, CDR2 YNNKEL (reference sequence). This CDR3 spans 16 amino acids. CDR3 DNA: TGTGCCAGCAGCCCCTACCCCGGGGCAGGTAATGAAAAACTGTTTTTT. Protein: CASSPYPGAGNEKLFF.

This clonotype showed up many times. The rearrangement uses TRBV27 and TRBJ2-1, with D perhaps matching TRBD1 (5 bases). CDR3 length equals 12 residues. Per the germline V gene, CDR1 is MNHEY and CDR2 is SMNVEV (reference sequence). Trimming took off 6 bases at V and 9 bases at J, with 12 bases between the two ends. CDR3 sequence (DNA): TGTGCCAGCAGAAAACAGGTTGGTGAGCAGTTCTTC. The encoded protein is CASRKQVGEQFF.

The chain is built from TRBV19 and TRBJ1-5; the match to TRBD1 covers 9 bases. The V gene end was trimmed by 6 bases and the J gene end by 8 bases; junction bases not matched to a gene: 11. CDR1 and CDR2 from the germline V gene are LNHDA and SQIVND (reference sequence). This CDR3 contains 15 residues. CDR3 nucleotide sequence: TGTGCCAGTAGCCCCGGGACAGGGAGGAGGGAGCCCCAGCATTTT. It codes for CASSPGTGRREPQHF.

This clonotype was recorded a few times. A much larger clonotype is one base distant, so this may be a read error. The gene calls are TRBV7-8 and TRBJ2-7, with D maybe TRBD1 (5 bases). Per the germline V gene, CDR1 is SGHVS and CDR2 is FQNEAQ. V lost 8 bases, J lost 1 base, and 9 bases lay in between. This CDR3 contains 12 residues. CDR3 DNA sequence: TGTGCCAGCGGGGCGGTATCCTACGAGCAGTACTTC. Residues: CASGAVSYEQYF.

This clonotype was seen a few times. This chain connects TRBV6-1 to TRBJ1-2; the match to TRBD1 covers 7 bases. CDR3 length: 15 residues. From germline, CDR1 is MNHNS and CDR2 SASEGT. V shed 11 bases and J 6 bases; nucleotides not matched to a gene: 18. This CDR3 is CAAGPYRGISNGYTF. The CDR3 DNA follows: TGTGCCGCGGGACCGTACAGGGGTATTAGCAATGGCTACACCTTC.

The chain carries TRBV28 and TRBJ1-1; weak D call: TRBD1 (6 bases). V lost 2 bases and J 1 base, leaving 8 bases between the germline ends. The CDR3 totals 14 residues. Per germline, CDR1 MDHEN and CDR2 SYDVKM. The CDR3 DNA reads TGTGCCAGCAGTTTAGGGACACAGAACACTGAAGCTTTCTTT. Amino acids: CASSLGTQNTEAFF.

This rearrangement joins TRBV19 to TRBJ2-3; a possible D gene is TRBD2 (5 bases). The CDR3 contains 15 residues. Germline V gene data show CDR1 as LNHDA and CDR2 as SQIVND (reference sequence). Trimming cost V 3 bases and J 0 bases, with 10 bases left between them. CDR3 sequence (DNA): TGTGCCAGTAGTATTGAGGGCAGGAGCACAGATACGCAGTATTTT. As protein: CASSIEGRSTDTQYF.

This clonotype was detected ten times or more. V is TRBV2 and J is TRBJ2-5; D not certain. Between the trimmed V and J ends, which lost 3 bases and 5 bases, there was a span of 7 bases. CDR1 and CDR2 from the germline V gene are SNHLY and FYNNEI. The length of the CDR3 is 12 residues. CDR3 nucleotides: TGTGCCAGCAGTGATAGTCCTGAGACCCAGTACTTC. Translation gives CASSDSPETQYF.

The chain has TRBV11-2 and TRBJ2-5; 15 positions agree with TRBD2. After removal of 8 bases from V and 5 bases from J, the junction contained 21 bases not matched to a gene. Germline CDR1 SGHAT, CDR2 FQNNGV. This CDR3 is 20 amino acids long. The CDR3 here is CASGYPPTGTSGRPGETQYF. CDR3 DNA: TGTGCCAGCGGATACCCCCCTACCGGGACTAGCGGGAGGCCGGGGGAGACCCAGTACTTC.

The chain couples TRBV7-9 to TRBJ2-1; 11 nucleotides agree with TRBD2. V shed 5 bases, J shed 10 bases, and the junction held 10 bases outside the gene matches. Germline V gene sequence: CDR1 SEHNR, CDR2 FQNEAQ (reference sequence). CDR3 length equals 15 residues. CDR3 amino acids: CASSSSGRAVGEQFF. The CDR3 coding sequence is TGTGCCAGCAGCAGTAGCGGGAGGGCCGTAGGGGAGCAGTTCTTC.

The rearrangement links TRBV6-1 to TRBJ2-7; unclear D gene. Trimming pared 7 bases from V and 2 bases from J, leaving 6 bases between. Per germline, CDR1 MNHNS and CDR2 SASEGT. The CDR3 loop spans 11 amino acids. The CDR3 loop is CASTGPYEQYF. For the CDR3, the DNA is TGTGCCAGCACAGGTCCCTACGAGCAGTACTTC.

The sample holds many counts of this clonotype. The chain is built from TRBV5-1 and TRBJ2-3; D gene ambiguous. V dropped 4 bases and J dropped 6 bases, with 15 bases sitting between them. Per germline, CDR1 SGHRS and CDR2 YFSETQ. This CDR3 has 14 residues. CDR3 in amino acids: CASSPPDGSDTQYF. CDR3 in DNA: TGCGCCAGCAGCCCCCCCGATGGCAGTGATACGCAGTATTTT.

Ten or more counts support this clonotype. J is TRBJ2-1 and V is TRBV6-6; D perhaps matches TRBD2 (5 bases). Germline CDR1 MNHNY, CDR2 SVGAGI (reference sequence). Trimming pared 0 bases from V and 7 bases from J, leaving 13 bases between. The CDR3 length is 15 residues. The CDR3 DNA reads TGTGCCAGCAGTTACTCGGTTCCGGGATCGAATGAGCAGTTCTTC. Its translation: CASSYSVPGSNEQFF.